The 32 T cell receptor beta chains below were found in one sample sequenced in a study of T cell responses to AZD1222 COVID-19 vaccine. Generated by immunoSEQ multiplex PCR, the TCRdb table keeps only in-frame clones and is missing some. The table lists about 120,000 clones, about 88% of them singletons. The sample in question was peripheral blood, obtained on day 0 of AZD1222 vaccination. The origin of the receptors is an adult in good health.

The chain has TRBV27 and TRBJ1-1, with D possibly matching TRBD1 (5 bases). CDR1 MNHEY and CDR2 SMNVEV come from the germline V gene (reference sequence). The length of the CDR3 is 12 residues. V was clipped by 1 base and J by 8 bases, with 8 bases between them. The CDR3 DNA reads TGTGCCAGCAGTTTATTGGGACGGGAAGCTTTCTTT. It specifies CASSLLGREAFF.

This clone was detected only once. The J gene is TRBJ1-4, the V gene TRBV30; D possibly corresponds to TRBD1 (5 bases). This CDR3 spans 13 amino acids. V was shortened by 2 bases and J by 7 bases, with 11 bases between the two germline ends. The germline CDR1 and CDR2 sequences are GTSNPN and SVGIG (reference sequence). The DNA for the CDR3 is TGTGCCTGGAGTTACCCGAGGGGTGAAAAACTGTTTTTT. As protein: CAWSYPRGEKLFF.

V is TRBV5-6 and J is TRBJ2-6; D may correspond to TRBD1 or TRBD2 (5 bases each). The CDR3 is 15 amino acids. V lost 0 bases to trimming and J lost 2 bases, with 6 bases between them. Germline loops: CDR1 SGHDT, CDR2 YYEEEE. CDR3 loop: CASSLVGAGANVLTF. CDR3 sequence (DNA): TGTGCCAGCAGCTTGGTGGGGGCTGGGGCCAACGTCCTGACTTTC.

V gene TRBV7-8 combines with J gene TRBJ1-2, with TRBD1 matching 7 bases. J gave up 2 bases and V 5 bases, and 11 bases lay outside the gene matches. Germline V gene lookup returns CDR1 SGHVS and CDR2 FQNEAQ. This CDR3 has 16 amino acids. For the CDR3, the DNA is TGTGCCAGCAGCGCTACGTTAGGGGGCGCGAACTATGGCTACACCTTC. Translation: CASSATLGGANYGYTF.

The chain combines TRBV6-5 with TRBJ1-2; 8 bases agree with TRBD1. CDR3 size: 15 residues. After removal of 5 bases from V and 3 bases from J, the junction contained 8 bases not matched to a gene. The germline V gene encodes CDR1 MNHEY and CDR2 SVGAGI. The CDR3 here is CASSPRQGPYYGYTF. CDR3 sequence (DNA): TGTGCCAGCAGTCCCCGACAGGGGCCGTACTATGGCTACACCTTC.

The CDR3 nucleotides read TGTGCCAGCAGCCAAGGCAGGAACCCCTATGGCTACACCTTC. Translation gives CASSQGRNPYGYTF. V gene TRBV3-1 (or the pseudogene TRBV3-2) combines with J gene TRBJ1-2; D not resolved. Germline lookup yields CDR1 LGHDT and CDR2 YNNKEL (reference sequence). The CDR3 has 14 amino acids. The V end was cut by 1 base, the J end by 4 bases, with 10 bases between.

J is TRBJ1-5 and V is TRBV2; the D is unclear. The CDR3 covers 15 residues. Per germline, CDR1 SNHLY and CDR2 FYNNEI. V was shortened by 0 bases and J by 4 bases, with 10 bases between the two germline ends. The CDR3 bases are TGTGCCAGCAGTGAAGCGGGATTTGGAAATCAGCCCCAGCATTTT. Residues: CASSEAGFGNQPQHF. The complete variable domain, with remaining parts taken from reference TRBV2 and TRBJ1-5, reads EPEVTQTPSHQVTQMGQEVILRCVPISNHLYFYWYRQILGQKVEFLVSFYNNEISEKSEIFDDQFSVERPDGSNFTLKIRSTKLEDSAMYFCASSEAGFGNQPQHFGDGTRLSIL.

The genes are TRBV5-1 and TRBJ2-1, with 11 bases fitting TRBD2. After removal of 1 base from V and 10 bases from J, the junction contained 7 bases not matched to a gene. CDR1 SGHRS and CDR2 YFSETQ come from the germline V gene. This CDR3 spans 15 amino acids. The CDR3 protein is CASSLISGRVREQFF. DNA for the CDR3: TGCGCCAGCAGCTTGATTAGCGGGAGGGTCAGGGAGCAGTTCTTC.

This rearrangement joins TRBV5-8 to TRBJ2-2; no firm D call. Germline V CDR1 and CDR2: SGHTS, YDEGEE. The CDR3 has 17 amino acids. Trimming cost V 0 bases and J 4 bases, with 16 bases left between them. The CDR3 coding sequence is TGTGCCAGCAGCTTGGAGTTTCGCTTGACGTCCACCGGGGAGCTGTTTTTT. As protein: CASSLEFRLTSTGELFF.

CDR3 sequence reads: CASSNPGQGQGGYTF. As DNA, the CDR3 is TGTGCCAGCAGTAATCCGGGACAGGGGCAAGGGGGCTACACCTTC. The chain employs TRBV6-5 and TRBJ1-2, with TRBD1 matching over 10 bases. CDR3 length: 15 residues. Trimming cost V 5 bases and J 8 bases; bases outside gene matches: 11. Germline assignment: CDR1 MNHEY and CDR2 SVGAGI.

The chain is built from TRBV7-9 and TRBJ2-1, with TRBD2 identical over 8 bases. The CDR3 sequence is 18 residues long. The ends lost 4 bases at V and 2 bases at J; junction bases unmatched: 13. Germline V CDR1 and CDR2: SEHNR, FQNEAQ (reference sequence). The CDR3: CASSSSNVIAGTYNEQFF. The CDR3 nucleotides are TGTGCCAGCAGCTCAAGCAACGTCATAGCGGGAACCTACAATGAGCAGTTCTTC.

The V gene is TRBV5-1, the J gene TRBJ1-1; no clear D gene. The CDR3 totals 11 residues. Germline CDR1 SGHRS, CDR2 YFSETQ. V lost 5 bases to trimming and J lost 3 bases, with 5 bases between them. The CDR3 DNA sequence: TGCGCCAGCAGTGGGGACACTGAAGCTTTCTTT. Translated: CASSGDTEAFF.

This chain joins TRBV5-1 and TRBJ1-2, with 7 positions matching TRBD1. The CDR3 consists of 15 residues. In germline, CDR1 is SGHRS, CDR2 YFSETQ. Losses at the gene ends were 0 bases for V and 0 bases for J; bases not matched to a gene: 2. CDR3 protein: CASSLEGQTNYGYTF. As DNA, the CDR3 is TGCGCCAGCAGCTTGGAGGGACAGACTAACTATGGCTACACCTTC.

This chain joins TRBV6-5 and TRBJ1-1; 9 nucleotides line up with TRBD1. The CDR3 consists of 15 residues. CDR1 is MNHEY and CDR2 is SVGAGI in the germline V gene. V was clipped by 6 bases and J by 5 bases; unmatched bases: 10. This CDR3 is CASSPGTGGRTEAFF. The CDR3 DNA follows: TGTGCCAGCAGCCCGGGAACAGGGGGCCGGACTGAAGCTTTCTTT.

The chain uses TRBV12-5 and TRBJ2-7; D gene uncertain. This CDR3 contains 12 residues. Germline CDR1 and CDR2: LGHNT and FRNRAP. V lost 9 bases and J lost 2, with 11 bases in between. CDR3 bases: TGTGCTAGCATAGGCATCGCCTACGAGCAGTACTTC. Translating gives CASIGIAYEQYF.

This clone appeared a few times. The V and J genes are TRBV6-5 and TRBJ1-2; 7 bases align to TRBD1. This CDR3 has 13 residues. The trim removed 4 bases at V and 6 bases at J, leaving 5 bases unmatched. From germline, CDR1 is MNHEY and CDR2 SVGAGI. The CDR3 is CASSSTGADGYTF. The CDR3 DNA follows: TGTGCCAGCAGTTCTACAGGGGCCGATGGCTACACCTTC.

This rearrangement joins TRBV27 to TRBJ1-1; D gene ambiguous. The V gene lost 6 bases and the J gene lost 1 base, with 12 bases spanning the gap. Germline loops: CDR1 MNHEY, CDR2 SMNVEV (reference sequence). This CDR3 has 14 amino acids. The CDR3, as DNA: TGTGCCAGCAGAGACCAAGCAGGGAACACTGAAGCTTTCTTT. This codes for CASRDQAGNTEAFF.

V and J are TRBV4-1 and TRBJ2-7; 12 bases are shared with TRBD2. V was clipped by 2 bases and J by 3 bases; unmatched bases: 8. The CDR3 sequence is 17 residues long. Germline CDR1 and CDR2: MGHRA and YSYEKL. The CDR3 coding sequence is TGCGCCAGCAGCCAACCTAGCGGGAGGGCCTTTTTCTACGAGCAGTACTTC. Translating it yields CASSQPSGRAFFYEQYF.

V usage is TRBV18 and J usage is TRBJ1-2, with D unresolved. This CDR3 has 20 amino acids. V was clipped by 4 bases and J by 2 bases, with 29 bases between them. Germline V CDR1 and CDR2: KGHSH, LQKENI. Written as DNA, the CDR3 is TGTGCCAGCTCACGACGCGGCGGCACCCTGGAAGTGAAAGAGAACTATGGCTACACCTTC. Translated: CASSRRGGTLEVKENYGYTF.

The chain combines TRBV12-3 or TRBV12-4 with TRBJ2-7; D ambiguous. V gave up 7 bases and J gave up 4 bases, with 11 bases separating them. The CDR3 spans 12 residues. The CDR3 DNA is TGTGCCAGCACCAGTCCCCCTTACGAGCAGTACTTC. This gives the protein CASTSPPYEQYF.

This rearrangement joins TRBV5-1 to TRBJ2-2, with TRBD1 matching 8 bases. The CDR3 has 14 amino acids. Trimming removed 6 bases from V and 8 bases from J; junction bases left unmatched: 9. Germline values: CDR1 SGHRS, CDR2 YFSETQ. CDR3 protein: CASTYRGARGELFF. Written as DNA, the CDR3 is TGCGCCAGCACGTACAGGGGGGCTAGAGGGGAGCTGTTTTTT.

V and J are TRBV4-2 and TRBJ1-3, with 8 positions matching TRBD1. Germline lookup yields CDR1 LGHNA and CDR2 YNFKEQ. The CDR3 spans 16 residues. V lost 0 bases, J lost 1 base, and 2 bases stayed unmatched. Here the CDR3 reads CASSQDRGLSGNTIYF. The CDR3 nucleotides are TGTGCCAGCAGCCAAGACAGGGGGCTGTCTGGAAACACCATATATTTT.

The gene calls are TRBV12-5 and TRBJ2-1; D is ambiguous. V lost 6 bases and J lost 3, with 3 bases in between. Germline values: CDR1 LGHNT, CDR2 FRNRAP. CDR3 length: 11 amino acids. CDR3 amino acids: CASGNYNEQFF. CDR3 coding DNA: TGTGCTAGTGGCAACTACAATGAGCAGTTCTTC.

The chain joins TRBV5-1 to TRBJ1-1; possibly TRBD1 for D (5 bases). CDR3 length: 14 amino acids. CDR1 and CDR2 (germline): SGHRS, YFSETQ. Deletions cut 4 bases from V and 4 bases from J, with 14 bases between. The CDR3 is CASSTSTGATEAFF. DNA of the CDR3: TGCGCCAGCAGCACAAGTACCGGGGCCACTGAAGCTTTCTTT.

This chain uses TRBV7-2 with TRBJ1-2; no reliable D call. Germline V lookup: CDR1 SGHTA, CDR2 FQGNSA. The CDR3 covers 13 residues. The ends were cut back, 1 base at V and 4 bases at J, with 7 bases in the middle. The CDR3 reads CASSLGASYGYTF. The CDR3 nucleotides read TGTGCCAGCAGCTTAGGGGCGTCCTATGGCTACACCTTC.

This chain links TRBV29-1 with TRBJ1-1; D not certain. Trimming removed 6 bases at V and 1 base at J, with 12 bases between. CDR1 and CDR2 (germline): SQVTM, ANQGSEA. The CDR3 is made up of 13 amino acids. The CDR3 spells CSVRTGPNTEAFF. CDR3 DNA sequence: TGCAGCGTCCGGACGGGTCCGAACACTGAAGCTTTCTTT.

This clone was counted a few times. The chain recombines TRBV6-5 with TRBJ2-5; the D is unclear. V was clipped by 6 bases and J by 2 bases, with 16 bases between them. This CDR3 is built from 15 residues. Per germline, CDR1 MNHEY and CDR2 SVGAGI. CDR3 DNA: TGTGCCAGCAGCCCCAACGCACTGCTTCAAGAGACCCAGTACTTC. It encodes CASSPNALLQETQYF.

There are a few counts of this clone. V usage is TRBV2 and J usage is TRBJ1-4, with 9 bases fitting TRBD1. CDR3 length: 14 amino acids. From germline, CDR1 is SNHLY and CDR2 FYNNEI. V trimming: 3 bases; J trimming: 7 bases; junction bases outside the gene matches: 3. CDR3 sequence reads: CASSDHRGLEKLFF. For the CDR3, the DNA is TGTGCCAGCAGTGACCACAGGGGGCTTGAAAAACTGTTTTTT. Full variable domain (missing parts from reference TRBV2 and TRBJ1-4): EPEVTQTPSHQVTQMGQEVILRCVPISNHLYFYWYRQILGQKVEFLVSFYNNEISEKSEIFDDQFSVERPDGSNFTLKIRSTKLEDSAMYFCASSDHRGLEKLFFGSGTQLSVL.

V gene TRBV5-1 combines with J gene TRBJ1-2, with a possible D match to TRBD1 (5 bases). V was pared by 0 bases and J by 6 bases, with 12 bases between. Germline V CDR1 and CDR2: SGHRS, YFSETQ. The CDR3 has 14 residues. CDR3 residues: CASSLADGGDGYTF. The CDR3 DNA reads TGCGCCAGCAGCTTGGCCGATGGAGGGGATGGCTACACCTTC.

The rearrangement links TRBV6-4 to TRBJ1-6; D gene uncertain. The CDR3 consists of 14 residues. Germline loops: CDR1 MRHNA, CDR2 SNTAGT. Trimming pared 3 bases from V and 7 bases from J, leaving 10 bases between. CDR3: CASSDTNYNSPLHF. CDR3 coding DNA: TGTGCCAGCAGTGATACCAATTACAATTCACCCCTCCACTTT.

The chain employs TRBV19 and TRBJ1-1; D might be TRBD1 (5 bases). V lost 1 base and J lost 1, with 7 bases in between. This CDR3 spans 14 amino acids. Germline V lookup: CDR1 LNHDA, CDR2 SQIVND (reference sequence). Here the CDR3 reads CASSIVGENTEAFF. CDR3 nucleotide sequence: TGTGCCAGTAGTATAGTAGGGGAGAACACTGAAGCTTTCTTT.

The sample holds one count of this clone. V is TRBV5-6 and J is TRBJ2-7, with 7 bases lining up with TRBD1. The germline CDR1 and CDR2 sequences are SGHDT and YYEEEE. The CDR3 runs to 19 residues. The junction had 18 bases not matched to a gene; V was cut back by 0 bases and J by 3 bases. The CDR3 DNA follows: TGTGCCAGCAGCTTGGCCCCTTTTTCTTTTCCCGGGACAGACTACGAGCAGTACTTC. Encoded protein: CASSLAPFSFPGTDYEQYF.